This TCR beta chain was sequenced for a study of cytomegalovirus exposure and HLA in healthy donors. The germline CDR1 and CDR2 sequences are ENHRY and SYGVKD. V lost 6 bases to trimming and J lost 1 base, with 6 bases between them. CDR3 length equals 12 residues. The PCR contained 60 Vbeta and 13 Jbeta primers. Generated by immunoSEQ multiplex PCR, the TCRdb table keeps only in-frame clones and is missing some. The sample lists roughly 180,000 clones, less than 90% occurring once. Sequences were obtained from PBMCs. This clonotype was sampled from a boy aged 5-17 years in good health and CMV-seronegative. This sequence joins TRBV10-3 and TRBJ1-1; D is perhaps TRBD1 (6 bases). The CDR3 DNA sequence: TGTGCCATCAGGACAGGGAACACTGAAGCTTTCTTT. Protein sequence: CAIRTGNTEAFF.